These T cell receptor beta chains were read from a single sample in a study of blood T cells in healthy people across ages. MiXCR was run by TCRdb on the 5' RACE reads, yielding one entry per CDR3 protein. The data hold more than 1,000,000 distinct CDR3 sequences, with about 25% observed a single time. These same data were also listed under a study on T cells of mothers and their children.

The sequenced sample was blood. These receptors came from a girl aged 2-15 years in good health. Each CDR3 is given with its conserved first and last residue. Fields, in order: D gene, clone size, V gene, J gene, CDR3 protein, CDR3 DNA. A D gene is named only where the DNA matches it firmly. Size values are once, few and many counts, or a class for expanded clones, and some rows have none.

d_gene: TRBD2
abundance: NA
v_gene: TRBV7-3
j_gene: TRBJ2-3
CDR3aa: CASSLGTSGARDF
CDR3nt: TGTGCCAGCAGCTTAGGGACTAGCGGGGCCCGGGATTTT

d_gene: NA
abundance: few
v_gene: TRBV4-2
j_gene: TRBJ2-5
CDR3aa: CASSQEWGEETQYF
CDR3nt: TGTGCCAGCAGCCAAGAATGGGGTGAAGAGACCCAGTACTTC

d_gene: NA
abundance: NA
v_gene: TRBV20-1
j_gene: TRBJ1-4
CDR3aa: CSARGPGADEKLFF
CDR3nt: TGCAGTGCTAGAGGCCCGGGGGCGGATGAAAAACTGTTTTTT

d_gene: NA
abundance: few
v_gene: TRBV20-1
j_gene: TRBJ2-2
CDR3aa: CSVPPRDAYTGELFF
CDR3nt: TGCAGTGTCCCCCCCCGGGACGCTTACACCGGGGAGCTGTTTTTT

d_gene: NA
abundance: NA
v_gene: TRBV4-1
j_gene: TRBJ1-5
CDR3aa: CASSQQYYSNQPQHF
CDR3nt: TGCGCCAGCAGCCAACAATACTATAGCAATCAGCCCCAGCATTTT

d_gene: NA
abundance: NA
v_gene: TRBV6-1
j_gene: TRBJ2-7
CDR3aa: CASSEAYGGYEQYF
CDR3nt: TGTGCCAGCAGTGAAGCGTATGGGGGATACGAGCAGTACTTC

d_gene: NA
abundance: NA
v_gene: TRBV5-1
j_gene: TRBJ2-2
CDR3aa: CASSVGTDTGELFF
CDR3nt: TGCGCCAGCAGCGTCGGGACCGACACCGGGGAGCTGTTTTTT

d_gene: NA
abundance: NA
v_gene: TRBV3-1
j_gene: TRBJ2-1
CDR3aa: CASSPDLSEQFF
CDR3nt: TGTGCCAGCAGCCCAGATTTGTCTGAGCAGTTCTTC

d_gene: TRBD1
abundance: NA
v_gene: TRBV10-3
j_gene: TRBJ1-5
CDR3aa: CAIRQGAGQPQHF
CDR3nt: TGTGCCATCCGACAGGGGGCCGGGCAGCCCCAGCATTTT

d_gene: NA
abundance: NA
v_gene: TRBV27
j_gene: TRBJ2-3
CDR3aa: CACSLSGADTQYF
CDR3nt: TGTGCCTGCAGTTTGAGTGGGGCAGATACGCAGTATTTT

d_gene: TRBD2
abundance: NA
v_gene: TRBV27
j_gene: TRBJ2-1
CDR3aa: CASSLVPGLALSEQFF
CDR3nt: TGTGCCAGCAGTCTCGTCCCGGGACTAGCGCTCTCTGAGCAGTTCTTC

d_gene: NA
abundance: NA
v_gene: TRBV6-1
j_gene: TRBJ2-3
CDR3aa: CASKTTDTQYF
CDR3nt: TGTGCCAGCAAGACCACAGATACGCAGTATTTT

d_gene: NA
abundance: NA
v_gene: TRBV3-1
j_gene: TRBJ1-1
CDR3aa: CASSQERGDGNTEAFF
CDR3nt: TGTGCCAGCAGCCAAGAAAGAGGGGACGGGAACACTGAAGCTTTCTTT

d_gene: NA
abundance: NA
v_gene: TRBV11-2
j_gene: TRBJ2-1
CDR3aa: CASSQELGASYNEQFF
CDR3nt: TGTGCCAGCAGCCAAGAACTGGGGGCCTCCTACAATGAGCAGTTCTTC

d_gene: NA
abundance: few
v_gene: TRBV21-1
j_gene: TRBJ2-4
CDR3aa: CASSKENIQYF
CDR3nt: TGTGCCAGCAGCAAAGAAAACATTCAGTACTTC

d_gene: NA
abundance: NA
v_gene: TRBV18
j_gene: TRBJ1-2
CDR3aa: CASSPRDGQLYGYTF
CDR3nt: TGTGCCAGCTCACCTCGGGATGGACAGCTTTATGGCTACACCTTC

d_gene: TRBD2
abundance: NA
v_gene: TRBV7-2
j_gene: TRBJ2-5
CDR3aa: CASSLLPPSGGQYF
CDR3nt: TGTGCCAGCAGTCTCCTCCCACCTAGCGGGGGCCAGTACTTC

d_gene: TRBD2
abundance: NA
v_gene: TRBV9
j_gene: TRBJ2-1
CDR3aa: CASSDSIAGVNNEQFF
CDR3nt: TGTGCCAGCAGTGATAGTATAGCGGGAGTGAACAATGAGCAGTTCTTC

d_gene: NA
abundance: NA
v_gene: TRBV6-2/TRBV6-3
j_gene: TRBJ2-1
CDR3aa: CASSQPYSPAYNEQFF
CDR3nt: TGTGCCAGCAGTCAACCCTATTCACCGGCCTACAATGAGCAGTTCTTC

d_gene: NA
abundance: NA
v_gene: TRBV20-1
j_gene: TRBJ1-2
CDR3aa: CSLVRASYGYTF
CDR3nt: TGCAGTCTTGTCAGGGCCTCCTATGGCTACACCTTC

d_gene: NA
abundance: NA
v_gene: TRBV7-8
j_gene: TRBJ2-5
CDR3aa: CASSLRYSRDNQETQYF
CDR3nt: TGTGCCAGCAGCTTACGGTACAGCCGGGACAATCAAGAGACCCAGTACTTC

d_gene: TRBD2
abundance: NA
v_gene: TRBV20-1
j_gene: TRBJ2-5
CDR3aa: CSARLAGGLGETQYF
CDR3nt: TGCAGTGCACGACTAGCGGGGGGTCTTGGAGAGACCCAGTACTTC

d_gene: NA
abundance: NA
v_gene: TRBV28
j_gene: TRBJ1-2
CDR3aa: CASKSDHGYTF
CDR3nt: TGTGCCAGCAAGAGTGATCATGGCTACACCTTC

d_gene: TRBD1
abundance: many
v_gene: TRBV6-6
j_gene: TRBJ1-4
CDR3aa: CASSGTAEKLFF
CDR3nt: TGTGCCAGCAGTGGGACAGCTGAAAAACTGTTTTTT

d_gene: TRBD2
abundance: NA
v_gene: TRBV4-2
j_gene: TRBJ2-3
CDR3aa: CASSQEAGEGDTQYF
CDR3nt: TGTGCCAGCAGCCAAGAAGCGGGGGAGGGAGATACGCAGTATTTT

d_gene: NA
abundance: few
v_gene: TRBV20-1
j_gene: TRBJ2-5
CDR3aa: CSASNREETQYF
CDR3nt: TGCAGTGCTAGCAACAGGGAAGAGACCCAGTACTTC

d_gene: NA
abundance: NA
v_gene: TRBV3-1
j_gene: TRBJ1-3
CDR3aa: CASSQGRTGNTIYF
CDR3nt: TGTGCCAGCAGCCAAGGAAGGACCGGAAACACCATATATTTT

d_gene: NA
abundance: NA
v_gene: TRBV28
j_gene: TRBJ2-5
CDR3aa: CASSLAQTETQYF
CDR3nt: TGTGCCAGCAGTTTAGCCCAGACAGAGACCCAGTACTTC

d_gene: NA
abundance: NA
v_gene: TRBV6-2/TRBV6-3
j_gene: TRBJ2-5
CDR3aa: CASSSLSVKVETQYF
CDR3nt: TGTGCCAGCAGTTCGCTGTCGGTGAAGGTGGAGACCCAGTACTTC

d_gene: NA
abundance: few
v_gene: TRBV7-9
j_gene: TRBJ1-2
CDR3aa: CASSPEGNDGYTF
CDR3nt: TGTGCCAGTAGCCCCGAGGGTAATGATGGCTACACCTTC

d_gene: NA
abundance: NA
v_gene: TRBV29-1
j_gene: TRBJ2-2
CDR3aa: CSVEEGGSIGELFF
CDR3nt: TGCAGCGTTGAGGAGGGGGGGAGTATCGGAGAGCTGTTTTTT

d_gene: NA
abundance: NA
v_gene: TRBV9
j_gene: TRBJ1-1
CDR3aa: CASSAIQGTFTEAFF
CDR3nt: TGTGCCAGCAGCGCTATTCAGGGGACATTCACTGAAGCTTTCTTT

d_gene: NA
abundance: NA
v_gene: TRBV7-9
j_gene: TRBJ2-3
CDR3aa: CASSPGTAIRTDTQYF
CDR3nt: TGTGCCAGCAGTCCCGGGACGGCTATCAGGACAGATACGCAGTATTTT

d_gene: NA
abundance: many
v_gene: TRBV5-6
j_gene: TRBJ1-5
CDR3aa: CASSPGGNQPQHF
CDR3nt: TGTGCCAGCAGCCCGGGAGGCAATCAGCCCCAGCATTTT

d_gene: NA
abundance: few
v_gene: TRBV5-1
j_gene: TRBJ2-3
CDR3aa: CASSPRERGTDTQYF
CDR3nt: TGCGCCAGCAGTCCTCGGGAACGAGGCACAGATACGCAGTATTTT

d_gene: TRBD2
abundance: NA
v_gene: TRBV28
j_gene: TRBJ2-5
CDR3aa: CASSQLTGLAGGSETQYF
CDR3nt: TGTGCCAGCAGCCAACTTACCGGACTAGCGGGAGGTTCGGAGACCCAGTACTTC

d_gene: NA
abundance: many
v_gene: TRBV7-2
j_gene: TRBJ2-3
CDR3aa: CASSPKGDTQYF
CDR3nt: TGTGCCAGCAGCCCGAAGGGCGATACGCAGTATTTT

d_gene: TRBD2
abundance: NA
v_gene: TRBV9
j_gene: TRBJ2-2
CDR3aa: CASSVGRAGDTGELFF
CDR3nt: TGTGCCAGCAGCGTAGGTAGGGCGGGGGACACCGGGGAGCTGTTTTTT

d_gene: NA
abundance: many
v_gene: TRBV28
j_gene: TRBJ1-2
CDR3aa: CANGGRGGYTF
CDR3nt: TGTGCCAACGGGGGCCGCGGCGGCTACACCTTC

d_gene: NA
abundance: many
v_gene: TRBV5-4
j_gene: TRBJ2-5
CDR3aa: CASSLTGIQETQYF
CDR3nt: TGTGCCAGCAGCCTTACAGGGATCCAAGAGACCCAGTACTTC

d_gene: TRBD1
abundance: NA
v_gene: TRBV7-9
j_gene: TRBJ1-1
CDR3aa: CASRLGQGDTEAFF
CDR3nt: TGTGCCAGCAGACTCGGACAGGGGGACACTGAAGCTTTCTTT

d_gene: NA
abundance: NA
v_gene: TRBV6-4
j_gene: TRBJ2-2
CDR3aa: CASKGSLNTGELFF
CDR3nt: TGTGCCAGCAAGGGCAGCCTAAACACCGGGGAGCTGTTTTTT

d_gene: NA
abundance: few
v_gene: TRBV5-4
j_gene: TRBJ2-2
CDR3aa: CASSLAGSLTGELFF
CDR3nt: TGTGCCAGCAGCTTGGCGGGGTCGCTCACCGGGGAGCTGTTTTTT

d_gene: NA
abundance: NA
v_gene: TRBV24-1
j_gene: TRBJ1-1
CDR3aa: CATGSALNTEAFF
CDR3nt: TGTGCCACCGGGTCAGCCCTGAACACTGAAGCTTTCTTT

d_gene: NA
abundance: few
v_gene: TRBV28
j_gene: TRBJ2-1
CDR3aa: CASSPILRSSYNEQFF
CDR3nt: TGTGCCAGCAGTCCAATCTTGAGAAGCTCCTACAATGAGCAGTTCTTC

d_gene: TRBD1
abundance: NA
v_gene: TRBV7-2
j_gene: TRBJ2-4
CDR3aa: CASSYTGVGAKNIQYF
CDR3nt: TGTGCCAGCAGCTATACAGGGGTTGGAGCCAAAAACATTCAGTACTTC

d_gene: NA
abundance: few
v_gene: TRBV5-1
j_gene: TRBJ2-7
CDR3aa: CASSWDSTYEQHF
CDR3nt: TGCGCCAGCAGCTGGGACTCAACATACGAGCAGCACTTC

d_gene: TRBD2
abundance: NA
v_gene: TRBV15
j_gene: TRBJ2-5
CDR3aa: CATSRDLERGDQETQYF
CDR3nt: TGTGCCACCAGCAGAGATCTCGAGCGGGGGGACCAAGAGACCCAGTACTTC

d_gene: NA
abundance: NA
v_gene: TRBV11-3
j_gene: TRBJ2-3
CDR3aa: CASSLGGLTSTDTQYF
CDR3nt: TGTGCCAGCAGCTTAGGAGGGCTTACTAGCACAGATACGCAGTATTTT

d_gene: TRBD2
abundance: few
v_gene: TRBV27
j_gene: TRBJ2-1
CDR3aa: CASSLSGPSGGPWNEQFF
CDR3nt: TGTGCCAGCAGTTTATCGGGGCCCAGCGGGGGTCCCTGGAATGAGCAGTTCTTC

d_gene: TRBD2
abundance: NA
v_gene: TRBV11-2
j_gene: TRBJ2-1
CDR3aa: CASSLIRSGGPLNEQFF
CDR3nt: TGTGCCAGCAGCTTAATTAGGTCGGGAGGGCCCCTCAATGAGCAGTTCTTC

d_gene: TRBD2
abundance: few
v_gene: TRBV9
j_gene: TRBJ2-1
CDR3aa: CASSTEAGVIYNEQFF
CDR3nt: TGTGCCAGCAGCACCGAAGCGGGAGTAATCTACAATGAGCAGTTCTTC

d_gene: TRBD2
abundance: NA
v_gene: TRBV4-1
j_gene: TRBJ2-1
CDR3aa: CASSQPREIGNEQFF
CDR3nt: TGCGCCAGCAGCCAACCGCGGGAGATAGGGAATGAGCAGTTCTTC

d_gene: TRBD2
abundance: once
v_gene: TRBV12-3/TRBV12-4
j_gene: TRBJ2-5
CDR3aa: CASSTVSGDQETQYF
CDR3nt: TGTGCCAGCAGTACGGTTAGCGGGGACCAAGAGACCCAGTACTTC

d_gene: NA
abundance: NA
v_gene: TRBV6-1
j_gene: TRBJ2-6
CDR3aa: CASRGVRENHSGANVLTF
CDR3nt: TGTGCCAGCAGGGGGGTGAGGGAAAATCACTCTGGGGCCAACGTCCTGACTTTC

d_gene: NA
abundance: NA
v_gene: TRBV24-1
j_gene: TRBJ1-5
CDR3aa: CATSGTVLTNQPQHF
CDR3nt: TGTGCCACCAGTGGGACAGTCCTAACCAATCAGCCCCAGCATTTT

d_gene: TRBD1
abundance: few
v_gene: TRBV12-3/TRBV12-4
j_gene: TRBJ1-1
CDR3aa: CASSPQTGATEAFF
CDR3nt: TGTGCCAGCAGTCCTCAGACAGGGGCCACTGAAGCTTTCTTT